A selection of T cell receptor beta chains follows, all from one sample in a study of blood T cell repertoires in COVID-19. Some clones are missing from TCRdb's copy, which holds only in-frame ones; the method was immunoSEQ multiplex PCR. This sample has about 300,000 clones, with roughly nine tenths found just once. Specimen: peripheral blood. These TCRs come from a woman in her 30s with COVID-19, enrolled during active disease. Each CDR3 is given with its conserved first and last residue. Each record gives: D gene, J gene, clone size, V gene, CDR3 protein. A D gene is named only where the DNA matches it firmly. Part of the rows lack a size; the others show once, few, many or a class for expanded clones.

d_call: TRBD1; j_call: TRBJ2-5; clone_size: .; v_call: TRBV30; cdr3_aa: CAWSGGTGGETQYF
d_call: TRBD1; j_call: TRBJ1-5; clone_size: .; v_call: TRBV6-5; cdr3_aa: CASSQGGQPQHF
d_call: TRBD1; j_call: TRBJ1-6; clone_size: .; v_call: TRBV7-2; cdr3_aa: CASSSLRQGRNSPLHF
d_call: .; j_call: TRBJ2-2; clone_size: .; v_call: TRBV7-6; cdr3_aa: CASSLGNSDSATNTGELFF
d_call: TRBD1; j_call: TRBJ1-2; clone_size: .; v_call: TRBV19; cdr3_aa: CASSIGTGTPFDGYTF
d_call: TRBD2; j_call: TRBJ2-7; clone_size: .; v_call: TRBV27; cdr3_aa: CASSFNGRGQGEQYF
d_call: .; j_call: TRBJ1-3; clone_size: few; v_call: TRBV12-2; cdr3_aa: CASRLVGDSGYDTIYF
d_call: TRBD1; j_call: TRBJ2-2; clone_size: .; v_call: TRBV5-6; cdr3_aa: CASSLVSGGNTGELFF
d_call: .; j_call: TRBJ1-1; clone_size: .; v_call: TRBV6-4; cdr3_aa: CASSAPGWNTEAFF
d_call: .; j_call: TRBJ1-1; clone_size: once; v_call: TRBV30; cdr3_aa: CAWRQEPNTEAFF
d_call: .; j_call: TRBJ2-2; clone_size: .; v_call: TRBV4-2; cdr3_aa: CASNSGTPQNPTGELFF
d_call: TRBD2; j_call: TRBJ2-7; clone_size: .; v_call: TRBV9; cdr3_aa: CASSTGLAGVTEQYF
d_call: .; j_call: TRBJ2-1; clone_size: .; v_call: TRBV27; cdr3_aa: CARYRERNEQFF
d_call: TRBD2; j_call: TRBJ2-3; clone_size: .; v_call: TRBV4-2; cdr3_aa: CASSQEAGDYTQYF
d_call: .; j_call: TRBJ1-1; clone_size: .; v_call: TRBV25-1; cdr3_aa: CASSGKGHMNTEAFF
d_call: TRBD1; j_call: TRBJ2-7; clone_size: .; v_call: TRBV5-1; cdr3_aa: CASSSQGALNEQYF
d_call: TRBD1; j_call: TRBJ1-2; clone_size: .; v_call: TRBV30; cdr3_aa: CAWTPDRGQNYGYTF
d_call: .; j_call: TRBJ1-5; clone_size: once; v_call: TRBV19; cdr3_aa: CASSIDPSKGKGSNQPQHF
d_call: TRBD1; j_call: TRBJ1-2; clone_size: .; v_call: TRBV30; cdr3_aa: CAWSRQGAGGYTF
d_call: .; j_call: TRBJ2-1; clone_size: .; v_call: TRBV5-1; cdr3_aa: CASGADGEQFF
d_call: .; j_call: TRBJ2-4; clone_size: .; v_call: TRBV28; cdr3_aa: CASSLVGAQNIQYF
d_call: TRBD2; j_call: TRBJ2-7; clone_size: .; v_call: TRBV7-9; cdr3_aa: CASRTSGSKYEQYF
d_call: .; j_call: TRBJ2-7; clone_size: .; v_call: TRBV7-9; cdr3_aa: CASTLSTGKGDEQYF
d_call: TRBD2; j_call: TRBJ2-7; clone_size: .; v_call: TRBV2; cdr3_aa: CAHTLAGGTYEQYF
d_call: TRBD1; j_call: TRBJ1-6; clone_size: .; v_call: TRBV28; cdr3_aa: CASSLGQRNSPLHF
d_call: TRBD1; j_call: TRBJ1-1; clone_size: .; v_call: TRBV5-5; cdr3_aa: CASSYGTGESEAFF
d_call: TRBD1; j_call: TRBJ1-1; clone_size: .; v_call: TRBV19; cdr3_aa: CASSIGGQVEAFF
d_call: TRBD1; j_call: TRBJ1-2; clone_size: once; v_call: TRBV5-1; cdr3_aa: CASSLRQGAANYGYTF
d_call: TRBD2; j_call: TRBJ2-7; clone_size: .; v_call: TRBV7-9; cdr3_aa: CASSYQAGVSSEQYF
d_call: .; j_call: TRBJ1-2; clone_size: .; v_call: TRBV4-1; cdr3_aa: CASSQAHRASNYGYTF
d_call: .; j_call: TRBJ1-3; clone_size: .; v_call: TRBV6-5; cdr3_aa: CASSYSVSGNTIYF
d_call: TRBD2; j_call: TRBJ2-1; clone_size: .; v_call: TRBV24-1; cdr3_aa: CATSASGGLAGESYNEQFF
d_call: .; j_call: TRBJ2-3; clone_size: .; v_call: TRBV28; cdr3_aa: CASKGGFADTQYF
d_call: TRBD1; j_call: TRBJ1-2; clone_size: .; v_call: TRBV18; cdr3_aa: CASSPTGGSDYGYTF
d_call: .; j_call: TRBJ1-2; clone_size: .; v_call: TRBV27; cdr3_aa: CASSPGLWGGYTF
d_call: .; j_call: TRBJ2-7; clone_size: .; v_call: TRBV5-4; cdr3_aa: CASSLGQDPYEQYF
d_call: TRBD2; j_call: TRBJ2-1; clone_size: .; v_call: TRBV27; cdr3_aa: CASSLSAGGTNEQFF
d_call: .; j_call: TRBJ2-3; clone_size: .; v_call: TRBV19; cdr3_aa: CASSTRGTDTQYF
d_call: TRBD1; j_call: TRBJ1-2; clone_size: .; v_call: TRBV28; cdr3_aa: CASSLFPGTGGGYTF
d_call: TRBD1; j_call: TRBJ1-4; clone_size: .; v_call: TRBV7-9; cdr3_aa: CASSQGQGATNEKLFF
d_call: .; j_call: TRBJ1-2; clone_size: .; v_call: TRBV27; cdr3_aa: CASSPDGYTF